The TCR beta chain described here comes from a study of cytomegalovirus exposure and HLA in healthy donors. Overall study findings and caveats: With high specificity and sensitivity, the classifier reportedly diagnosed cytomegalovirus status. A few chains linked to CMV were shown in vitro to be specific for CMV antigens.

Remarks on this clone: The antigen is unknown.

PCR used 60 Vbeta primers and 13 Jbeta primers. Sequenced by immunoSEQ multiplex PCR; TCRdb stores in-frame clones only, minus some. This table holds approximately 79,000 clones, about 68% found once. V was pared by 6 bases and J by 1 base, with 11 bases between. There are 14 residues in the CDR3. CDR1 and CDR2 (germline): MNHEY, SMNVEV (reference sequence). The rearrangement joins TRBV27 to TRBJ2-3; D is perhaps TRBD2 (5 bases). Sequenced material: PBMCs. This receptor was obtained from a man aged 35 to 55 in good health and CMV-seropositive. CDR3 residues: CASSLKGGTDTQYF. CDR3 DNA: TGTGCCAGCAGCTTGAAGGGAGGCACAGATACGCAGTATTTT.